This T cell receptor beta chain was recovered during a study of T cell responses to AZD1222 COVID-19 vaccine. Worth noting for this clone: Antigen unknown.

V was shortened by 0 bases and J by 0 bases, with 8 bases between the two germline ends. The CDR3 is 15 amino acids. CDR1 and CDR2 from the germline V gene are LGHNA and YSLEER. Profiling relied on immunoSEQ multiplex PCR, and the TCRdb table lists in-frame clones only, not all of them. The sample includes 100,000 to 150,000 clones, about nine tenths of them seen just once. Study observations and caveats: Clonal diversity was possibly underestimated, and the donors were mostly white British, with more females. After the peak T cell response, and only then, were repertoires sampled. Seropositivity was recorded at baseline in only five to seven AZD1222 recipients.

The rearrangement uses TRBV4-3 and TRBJ1-1, with D unclear. The receptor was derived from an adult in good health. Sample: peripheral blood, taken on day 0 of MenACWY control vaccination. The chain's CDR3 is CASSQDAGMNTEAFF. The CDR3 DNA sequence: TGCGCCAGCAGCCAAGACGCAGGAATGAACACTGAAGCTTTCTTT.